The 7 T cell receptor beta chains presented below share a single source sample, sequenced in a study of T cell repertoires in cytomegalovirus infection. TCRdb re-called the reads with MiXCR, one entry per CDR3 protein. The sample includes approximately 280,000 distinct CDR3 sequences, around 20% of them seen just once. What these receptors recognize is not known. Sequenced here: cultured PBMCs, sampled from culture after CMV antigen stimulation. The receptors stem from a human donor in good health (CMV status not recorded). Some clones in this sample may be carry-over from other donors' samples.

Ten or more counts support this clonotype. The chain employs TRBV7-2 and TRBJ2-2, with D tentatively TRBD1 or TRBD2 (5 bases each). Looked up from germline, CDR1 is SGHTA and CDR2 is FQGNSA. This CDR3 has 16 amino acids. V lost 7 bases, J lost 5 bases, and 20 bases lay in between. For the CDR3, the DNA is TGTGCCAGCATCCCGAAGAGGGGTCTTGGGACCGGGGAGCTGTTTTTT. Its translation is CASIPKRGLGTGELFF. Combining the CDR3 with reference TRBV7-2 and TRBJ2-2 gives the whole variable domain GAGVSQSPSNKVTEKGKDVELRCDPISGHTALYWYRQSLGQGLEFLIYFQGNSAPDKSGLPSDRFSAERTGGSVSTLTIQRTQQEDSAVYLCASIPKRGLGTGELFFGEGSRLTVL.

This clonotype has at least ten counts. The chain is built from TRBV7-9 and TRBJ2-5; D is uncertain. The germline V gene has CDR1 SEHNR and CDR2 FQNEAQ (reference sequence). The CDR3 is 12 amino acids. V was clipped by 2 bases and J by 2 bases, with 3 bases between them. The CDR3 nucleotides read TGTGCCAGCAGCTTACAGCAAGAGACCCAGTACTTC. Its translation is CASSLQQETQYF.

This chain links TRBV7-2 with TRBJ2-1; 14 bases are shared with TRBD2. Losses at the gene ends were 5 bases for V and 8 bases for J; bases not matched to a gene: 8. The CDR3 is made up of 16 amino acids. Germline V lookup: CDR1 SGHTA, CDR2 FQGNSA. CDR3 residues: CASSPRTSGRIDEQFF. The CDR3 DNA follows: TGTGCCAGCAGCCCGCGGACTAGCGGGAGGATCGATGAGCAGTTCTTC.

The J gene is TRBJ2-1, the V gene TRBV28; TRBD2 matches at 10 bases. Germline CDR1 reads MDHEN; CDR2 reads SYDVKM. The CDR3 contains 17 residues. V trimming: 4 bases; J trimming: 6 bases; junction bases outside the gene matches: 12. The CDR3 here is CASSSPTAGGTLNEQFF. In DNA form, the CDR3 reads TGTGCCAGCAGTTCCCCCACAGCGGGAGGGACCCTCAATGAGCAGTTCTTC.

This chain connects TRBV20-1 to TRBJ2-4, with D perhaps TRBD1 or TRBD2 (5 bases each). The germline V gene has CDR1 DFQATT and CDR2 SNEGSKA (reference sequence). The CDR3 is 15 residues long. The V end was cut by 3 bases, the J end by 1 base, with 13 bases between. The CDR3 region has the DNA TGCAGTGCTAGCCATCGGGACGGGGCCAAAAACATTCAGTACTTC. Amino acids: CSASHRDGAKNIQYF.

This clonotype was counted a few times. The chain is built from TRBV11-2 and TRBJ1-4; weak D call: TRBD1 (6 bases). From germline, CDR1 is SGHAT and CDR2 FQNNGV. This CDR3 comprises 15 residues. Trimming removed 3 bases at V and 1 base at J, with 9 bases between. CDR3 amino acids: CASSFWGRTNEKLFF. CDR3 DNA: TGTGCCAGCAGCTTCTGGGGGCGAACTAATGAAAAACTGTTTTTT. The complete variable domain, with remaining parts taken from reference TRBV11-2 and TRBJ1-4, reads EAGVAQSPRYKIIEKRQSVAFWCNPISGHATLYWYQQILGQGPKLLIQFQNNGVVDDSQLPKDRFSAERLKGVDSTLKIQPAKLEDSAVYLCASSFWGRTNEKLFFGSGTQLSVL.

V gene TRBV4-2 combines with J gene TRBJ1-5; the D gene is possibly TRBD1 (5 bases). The CDR3 consists of 14 residues. Trimming shortened V by 0 bases and J by 7 bases, and 10 bases separated the two germline ends. Germline-derived CDR1 and CDR2 are LGHNA and YNFKEQ. The CDR3 sequence: CASSQEVWGQPQHF. The CDR3 region has the DNA TGTGCCAGCAGCCAAGAAGTATGGGGGCAGCCCCAGCATTTT.